This TCR beta chain comes out of a study of cytomegalovirus exposure and HLA in healthy donors. Findings of the study overall: In a later analysis, at a false discovery rate of 0.05, about 15,000 TCR beta sequences were associated with HLA alleles.

PCR primers comprised 60 Vbeta and 13 Jbeta primers. Profiled with immunoSEQ multiplex PCR; TCRdb holds only in-frame clones, not every one. In the table there are fewer than 70,000 clones, roughly four fifths of which are singletons. This clone was seen only once. Its antigen is still unknown. The germline gives CDR1 GTSNPN, CDR2 SVGIG (reference sequence). With 7 bases clipped from V and 5 bases from J, the junction kept 4 bases outside the gene matches. The CDR3 consists of 12 residues. Sequencing used PBMCs. The TCR was taken from a human donor in good health. This chain connects TRBV30 to TRBJ2-5, with TRBD1 identical over 10 bases. DNA of the CDR3: TGTGCCTCGACAGGGGGCCTCGAGACCCAGTACTTC. As protein: CASTGGLETQYF.